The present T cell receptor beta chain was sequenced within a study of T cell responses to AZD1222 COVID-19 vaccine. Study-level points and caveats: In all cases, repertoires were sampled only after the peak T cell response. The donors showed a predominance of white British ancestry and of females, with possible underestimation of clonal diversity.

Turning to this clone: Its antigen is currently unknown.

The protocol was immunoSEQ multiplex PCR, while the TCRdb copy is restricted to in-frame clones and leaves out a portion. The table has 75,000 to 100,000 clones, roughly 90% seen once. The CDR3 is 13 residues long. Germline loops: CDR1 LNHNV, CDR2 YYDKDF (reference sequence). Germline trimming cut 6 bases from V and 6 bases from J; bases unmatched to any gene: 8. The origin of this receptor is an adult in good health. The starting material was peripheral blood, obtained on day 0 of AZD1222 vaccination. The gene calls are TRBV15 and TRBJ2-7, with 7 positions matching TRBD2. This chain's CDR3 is CATSRTLASEQYF. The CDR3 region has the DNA TGTGCCACCAGTCGTACACTAGCGTCCGAGCAGTACTTC.